The 20 T cell receptor beta chains listed next were all sequenced from one sample in a study of T cells in localized non-small cell lung cancer. Only in-frame clones appear in the TCRdb table, and some are missing; sequencing was by immunoSEQ multiplex PCR. The sample records about 34,000 clones, 88% being singletons. This sample comprised peripheral blood, obtained before any cancer treatment. These TCRs come from a woman aged 35-75 years with stage I lung adenocarcinoma.

The J gene is TRBJ2-5, the V gene TRBV14; 8 nucleotides agree with TRBD2. This CDR3 comprises 14 residues. Germline V gene lookup returns CDR1 SGHDN and CDR2 FVKESK. V lost 3 bases and J lost 5; bases outside the gene matches: 5. For the CDR3, the DNA is TGTGCCAGCAGCCACCTAGCGGGCTGGGAGACCCAGTACTTC. Translation: CASSHLAGWETQYF.

This chain connects TRBV9 to TRBJ2-5; TRBD2 matches 9 bases. The V segment lost 3 bases and the J segment 0 bases; nucleotides outside the gene matches: 12. Germline V gene sequence: CDR1 SGDLS, CDR2 YYNGEE. The CDR3 is 18 amino acids. The DNA for the CDR3 is TGTGCCAGCAGCGCCCGAGGGGCGGGGGGGCTAAACCAAGAGACCCAGTACTTC. It encodes CASSARGAGGLNQETQYF. Full variable domain (remainder filled in from reference TRBV9 and TRBJ2-5): DSGVTQTPKHLITATGQRVTLRCSPRSGDLSVYWYQQSLDQGLQFLIQYYNGEERAKGNILERFSAQQFPDLHSELNLSSLELGDSALYFCASSARGAGGLNQETQYFGPGTRLLVL.

The chain recombines TRBV7-9 with TRBJ1-2, with 7 bases matching TRBD1. The CDR3 totals 14 residues. The V segment lost 1 base and the J segment 7 bases; nucleotides outside the gene matches: 6. CDR1 is SEHNR and CDR2 is FQNEAQ in the germline V gene (reference sequence). Here the CDR3 reads CASSLGQGTGGYTF. The CDR3 nucleotides are TGTGCCAGCAGCTTAGGACAGGGAACGGGTGGCTACACCTTC.

The chain links TRBV7-2 to TRBJ2-7; 10 nucleotides match TRBD2. The CDR3 has 14 residues. Germline V lookup: CDR1 SGHTA, CDR2 FQGNSA. Trimming took 8 bases from V and 3 from J; bases not matched to a gene: 7. The DNA of the CDR3 is TGTGCCAGCGGGGATAGCGGGGGGCACTACGAGCAGTACTTC. Protein: CASGDSGGHYEQYF.

The chain recombines TRBV28 with TRBJ1-1; D unresolved. CDR3 length: 14 amino acids. V shed 5 bases and J shed 11 bases, with 21 bases lying between them. Germline V gives CDR1 MDHEN, CDR2 SYDVKM. CDR3: CASSPPPLGEGAFF. The CDR3 coding sequence is TGTGCCAGCAGTCCCCCCCCTTTGGGCGAAGGGGCTTTCTTT.

This clone was seen only a few times. One junction end does not reproduce the germline sequence, and a read error may be involved. This chain joins TRBV6-1 and TRBJ2-7; the D gene is possibly TRBD2 (9 bases). The CDR3 has 15 amino acids. CDR1 is MNHNS and CDR2 is SASEGT in the germline V gene. The DNA of the CDR3 is TGTGCCAGCAGCACAGGGGGACTAGCATCCTCCGAGCAGTACTTC. Encoded protein: CASSTGGLASSEQYF.

This sequence joins TRBV10-3 and TRBJ1-1, with TRBD1 identical over 7 bases. The CDR3 is 12 amino acids. From germline, CDR1 is ENHRY and CDR2 SYGVKD. J lost 7 bases, V lost 4 bases, and 3 bases had no gene match. CDR3 loop: CAISGRQGEAFF. CDR3 in DNA: TGTGCCATCAGTGGTCGACAGGGTGAAGCTTTCTTT.

The chain joins TRBV4-3 to TRBJ2-7, with D unresolved. Germline loops: CDR1 LGHNA, CDR2 YSLEER. The CDR3 totals 15 residues. Trimming left V 0 bases short and J 3 bases short, with 12 bases between. In DNA, the CDR3 is TGCGCCAGCAGCCAAGACGTTCATATTTACTACGAGCAGTACTTC. Residues: CASSQDVHIYYEQYF.

J is TRBJ2-3 and V is TRBV30; D gene ambiguous. Germline V lookup: CDR1 GTSNPN, CDR2 SVGIG (reference sequence). The V and J ends lost 2 bases and 6 bases respectively, with 9 bases between them. The CDR3 consists of 12 residues. The CDR3 DNA reads as TGTGCCTGGAGTCCTCGAAGGGATACGCAGTATTTT. This sequence encodes CAWSPRRDTQYF.

The V and J genes are TRBV25-1 and TRBJ2-3, with D possibly matching TRBD2 (6 bases). Trimming left V 4 bases short and J 0 bases short, with 14 bases between. The germline gives CDR1 MGHDK, CDR2 SYGVNS. This CDR3 spans 16 amino acids. The CDR3 is CASSGLRGTSTDTQYF. CDR3 nucleotides: TGTGCCAGCAGTGGACTCCGCGGGACCAGCACAGATACGCAGTATTTT.

This sequence joins TRBV4-2 and TRBJ1-4, with TRBD1 as a possible D gene (5 bases). Trimming left V 0 bases short and J 4 bases short, with 18 bases between. CDR3 length: 18 amino acids. Germline V gene data show CDR1 as LGHNA and CDR2 as YNFKEQ. This CDR3 is CASSQDVTRGRLNEKLFF. CDR3 nucleotides: TGTGCCAGCAGCCAAGATGTCACCCGGGGCAGGCTTAATGAAAAACTGTTTTTT.

This clone was recorded a few times. The chain links TRBV2 to TRBJ1-4; 10 bases agree with TRBD1. The V gene's germline CDR1 is SNHLY and CDR2 FYNNEI. CDR3 size: 15 residues. The V segment lost 6 bases and the J segment 5 bases; nucleotides outside the gene matches: 6. The CDR3 DNA is TGTGCCAGCAGCATCCCGGGACAGGGGAATGAAAAACTGTTTTTT. Its protein product is CASSIPGQGNEKLFF.

The chain carries TRBV7-2 and TRBJ2-5; 15 bases line up with TRBD2. J was trimmed by 5 bases and V by 5 bases; bases with no gene match: 9. CDR1 SGHTA and CDR2 FQGNSA come from the germline V gene. The CDR3 spans 17 residues. CDR3 loop: CASSPGLAGGLGETQYF. For the CDR3, the DNA is TGTGCCAGCAGCCCGGGACTAGCGGGGGGACTCGGGGAGACCCAGTACTTC.

The CDR3 sequence is CASTEGAGSSRANYGYTF. The CDR3 DNA reads TGTGCCAGTACCGAGGGGGCCGGAAGTTCCCGAGCTAACTATGGCTACACCTTC. The chain is built from TRBV19 and TRBJ1-2, with TRBD1 identical over 7 bases. CDR1 is LNHDA and CDR2 is SQIVND in the germline V gene (reference sequence). The ends lost 7 bases at V and 0 bases at J; junction bases unmatched: 17. The CDR3 totals 18 residues.

The count of this clone is one. This chain links TRBV5-6 with TRBJ1-6, with D perhaps TRBD1 (5 bases). Germline V CDR1 and CDR2: SGHDT, YYEEEE. V lost 4 bases, J lost 10 bases, and 21 bases lay in between. The CDR3 loop spans 16 amino acids. The CDR3 sequence: CASSPDLGAGRSPLHF. CDR3 sequence (DNA): TGTGCCAGCAGCCCCGATCTCGGGGCCGGTAGGTCACCCCTCCACTTT. The full variable domain, with the rest looked up from reference TRBV5-6 and TRBJ1-6, is DAGVTQSPTHLIKTRGQQVTLRCSPKSGHDTVSWYQQALGQGPQFIFQYYEEEERQRGNFPDRFSGHQFPNYSSELNVNALLLGDSALYLCASSPDLGAGRSPLHFGNGTRLTVT.

As DNA, the CDR3 is TGTGCCTGGACAAGAGGGCTGAACACCGGGGAGCTGTTTTTT. Its translation is CAWTRGLNTGELFF. The chain couples TRBV30 to TRBJ2-2; tentative D call: TRBD2 (5 bases). Trimming took 4 bases from V and 1 from J, leaving 10 bases between them. CDR1 and CDR2 (germline): GTSNPN, SVGIG (reference sequence). This CDR3 is built from 14 residues.

The V gene is TRBV6-4, the J gene TRBJ2-5, with D perhaps TRBD1 (5 bases). CDR3 length: 13 residues. V lost 4 bases and J 1 base, leaving 7 bases between the germline ends. Germline CDR1 and CDR2: MRHNA and SNTAGT. The CDR3 is CASSVRVQETQYF. The CDR3 DNA is TGTGCCAGCAGTGTCAGGGTCCAAGAGACCCAGTACTTC.

The J gene is TRBJ2-7, the V gene TRBV6-5; a possible D gene is TRBD2 (5 bases). Trimming left V 8 bases short and J 3 bases short, with 17 bases between. Germline CDR1 reads MNHEY; CDR2 reads SVGAGI. CDR3 length: 14 amino acids. CDR3 residues: CASRRRSAGYEQYF. The CDR3 DNA reads as TGTGCCAGCCGGCGACGCTCGGCGGGCTACGAGCAGTACTTC.

As to this clone: Relative to the germline gene, one junction end is altered; a read error may explain this. The chain uses TRBV6-5 and TRBJ2-3; 7 nucleotides line up with TRBD1. Germline CDR1 MNHEY, CDR2 SVGAGI. The CDR3 spans 13 residues. The CDR3 sequence is CTSRPTGADTQYF. The CDR3 bases are TGTACCAGCAGGCCCACAGGGGCAGATACGCAGTATTTT.

The chain carries TRBV7-3 and TRBJ1-6; tentative D call: TRBD1 (6 bases). Germline V gives CDR1 SGHTA, CDR2 FQGTGA. This CDR3 region has 19 residues. Trimming took off 1 base at V and 5 bases at J, with 21 bases between the two ends. This CDR3 reads CASSLNGAVTGRNNSPLHF. The CDR3 coding sequence is TGTGCCAGCAGCTTAAACGGGGCCGTAACAGGGAGGAATAATTCACCCCTCCACTTT.